This paragraph covers one T cell receptor (beta chain) sequence. This entry is derived from a study of blood T cell repertoires in COVID-19. The CDR3 runs 18 residues. Germline trimming cut 7 bases from V and 1 base from J; bases unmatched to any gene: 17. CDR1 is SQVTM and CDR2 is ANQGSEA in the germline V gene. Original methodology: Amplification from reference gene primers served as the basis for estimated nucleated cell counts. The table came from immunoSEQ multiplex PCR; TCRdb's copy has only in-frame clones and leaves some out. V, J and clone size derive from that table, while D and trimming were established from the DNA sequence. The sample lists 110,000 to 150,000 clones; roughly 79% were seen once.

The sequencing input was peripheral blood. This receptor was obtained from a woman in her sixties with acute or convalescent COVID-19. The V and J genes are TRBV29-1 and TRBJ2-2, with TRBD1 matching over 8 bases. Here the CDR3 reads CSAYRRGTGFQNTGELFF. In DNA, the CDR3 is TGCAGCGCGTATCGTAGGGGGACAGGTTTTCAGAACACCGGGGAGCTGTTTTTT.